The source of this TCR beta chain is a study of identical twins (dated by TCRdb to the mid-2010s). Describing the broader study: The study deep-sequenced TCR alpha and beta repertoires from monozygotic twins, unrelated adults of various ages and cord blood to test whether fetal clonotypes persist. To rule out contamination, the twin experiments were replicated at different times with different library preparation protocols.

All donors were healthy Caucasians. The twin cohort consisted of three pairs of female monozygotic twins, all aged roughly 18 to 29 years. Miltenyi CD45RO+ enrichment and human naive T-cell isolation kits were used to isolate memory (CD45RO+) and naive T cells from PBMC. The protocol used for the library was 5' RACE. Sequencing relied on an Illumina HiSeq 2000. A universal primer binding site was added through template switching, and the final cDNA carried a unique molecular identifier so that TCR cDNA molecules could be counted accurately. Specific primers in the conserved constant-segment region were used to synthesize first-strand cDNA for the TCR alpha and beta chains. Each cDNA library was double barcoded, with a SMART-Mk sample barcode plus Illumina barcodes, to control for contamination. TruSeq adapter sequences, together with Illumina sample barcodes, were added in two successive PCR steps. Sequencing of the TCR alpha and beta cDNA libraries was done on the Illumina HiSeq platform using custom primers. The authors processed their data as follows. Raw reads were processed with MiGEC to extract unique molecular identifiers, and MiXCR was used to determine CDR3 positions. Recombination models were inferred per individual with the repgenHMM and IGoR tools using an EM algorithm. The tcR package in R was used for shared clonotype analysis, with sharing normalized by the product of cloneset sizes. To study raw recombination free of thymic and clonal selection effects, out-of-frame nonproductive sequences were analyzed. In-frame beta chains were kept once TCRdb had trimmed the public reads at Q25 with fastp and called clones with MiXCR. One record per CDR3 amino acid sequence lists the most common genes and DNA. The V and J calls come from TCRdb's annotation, not from the publication. The sample table holds hundreds of thousands of distinct CDR3 sequences, of which roughly 7% were seen once. Of the sample, 3% to 4.5% falls within the top ten clones.

This clonotype was detected many times. The antigen it binds to is not known. The DNA is omitted, as the CDR3 cannot be located on it reliably, and the CDR3 follows TCRdb's listing. Overall study outcomes, separate from this receptor: Invariant T cells such as MAIT and iNKT could partly confound zero-insertion analyses, though diverse VJ usage argued against this for most clonotypes. Recombination models systematically underestimated out-of-frame TCR alpha sharing in monozygotic twins but agreed with sharing between unrelated individuals. Fewer insertions were carried by abundant cord blood beta clonotypes, a similar but weaker trend appeared in young adult naive repertoires, and no such trend appeared in memory repertoires. Because the same donors could not be followed over many years, conclusions were based on cross-sectional statistical analysis. Out-of-frame TCR alpha sequences shared between twins showed an excess of low generation-probability sequences compared with coincidental sharing between unrelated individuals. The excess sharing between twins in beta out-of-frame sequences was weaker because fewer shared sequences reduced the signal-to-noise ratio.

The same sample was also studied in work on yellow fever vaccine responses in identical twins. As the second publication notes: According to the authors, the vaccine-induced T cell response in identical twins seemed to be partly convergent and partly specific to each individual. Focusing on identical twins, the study followed the T cell clones that responded to the vaccine, and did so with precision.

This receptor was taken from a woman aged 18-35 years in good health. The sequencing input was memory (CD45RO+) T cells sorted from blood. The sample's cell subset or site label, in plain terms: CD45RO+ enriched T cells.

CDR3 reads: CASSLDRRGTPGSCFF. The V and J segments used are TRBV5-1 and TRBJ2-2; the D segment call TRBD2 is taken from the table without a DNA check. The CDR3 starts with the cysteine, ends with the phenylalanine, and has 16 residues. CDR1 and CDR2, looked up from the germline V gene, are SGHRS and YFSETQ.